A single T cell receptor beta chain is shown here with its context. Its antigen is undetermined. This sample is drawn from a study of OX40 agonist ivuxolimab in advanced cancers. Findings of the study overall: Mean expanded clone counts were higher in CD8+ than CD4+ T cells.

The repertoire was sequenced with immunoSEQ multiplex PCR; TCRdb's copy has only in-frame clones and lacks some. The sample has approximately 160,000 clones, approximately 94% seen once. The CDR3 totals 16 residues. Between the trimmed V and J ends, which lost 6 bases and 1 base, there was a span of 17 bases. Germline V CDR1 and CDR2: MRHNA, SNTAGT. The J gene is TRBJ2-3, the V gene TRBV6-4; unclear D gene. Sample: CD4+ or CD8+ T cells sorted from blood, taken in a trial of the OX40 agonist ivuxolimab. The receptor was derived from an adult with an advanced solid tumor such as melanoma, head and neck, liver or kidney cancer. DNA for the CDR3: TGTGCCAGCAGCCAAGACCGACTGGACCGCACAGATACGCAGTATTTT. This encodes CASSQDRLDRTDTQYF.